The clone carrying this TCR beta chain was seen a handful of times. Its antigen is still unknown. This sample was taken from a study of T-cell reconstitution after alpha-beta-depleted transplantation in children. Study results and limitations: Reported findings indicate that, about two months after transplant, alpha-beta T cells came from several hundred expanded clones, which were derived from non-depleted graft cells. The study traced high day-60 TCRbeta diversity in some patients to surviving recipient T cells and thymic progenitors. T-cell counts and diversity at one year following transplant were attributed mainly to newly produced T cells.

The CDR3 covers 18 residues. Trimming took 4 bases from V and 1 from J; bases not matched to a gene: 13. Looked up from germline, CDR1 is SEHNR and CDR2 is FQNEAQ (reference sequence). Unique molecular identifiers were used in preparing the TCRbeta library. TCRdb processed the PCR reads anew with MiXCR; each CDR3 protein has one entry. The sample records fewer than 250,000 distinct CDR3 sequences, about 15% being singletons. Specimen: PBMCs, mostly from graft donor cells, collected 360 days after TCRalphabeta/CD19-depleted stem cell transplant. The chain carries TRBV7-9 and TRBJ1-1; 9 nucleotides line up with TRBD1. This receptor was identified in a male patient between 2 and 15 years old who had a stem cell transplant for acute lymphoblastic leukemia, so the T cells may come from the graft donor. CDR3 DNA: TGTGCCAGCAGCTCCATTTCCGGGACAGGGCCGGGGAACACTGAAGCTTTCTTT. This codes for CASSSISGTGPGNTEAFF.